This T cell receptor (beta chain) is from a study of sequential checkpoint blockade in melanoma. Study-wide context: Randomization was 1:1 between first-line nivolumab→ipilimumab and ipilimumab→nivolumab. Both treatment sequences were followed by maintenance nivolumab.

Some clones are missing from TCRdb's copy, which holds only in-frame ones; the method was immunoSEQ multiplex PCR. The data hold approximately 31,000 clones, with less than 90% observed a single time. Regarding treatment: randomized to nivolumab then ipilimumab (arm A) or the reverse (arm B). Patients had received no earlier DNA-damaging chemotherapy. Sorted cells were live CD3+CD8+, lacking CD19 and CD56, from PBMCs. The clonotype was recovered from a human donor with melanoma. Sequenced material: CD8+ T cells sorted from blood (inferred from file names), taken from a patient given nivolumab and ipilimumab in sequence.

The CDR3 DNA follows: TGCGCCAGCAGCAAGGACAGGGGACGAACTGAAGCTTTCTTT. Protein product: CASSKDRGRTEAFF. The V call is TRBV5-1, the J call TRBJ1-1; 9 positions agree with TRBD1. The CDR3 contains 14 residues. V shed 4 bases and J 5 bases; nucleotides not matched to a gene: 6. Germline CDR1 SGHRS, CDR2 YFSETQ.